One and the same sample provided the 23 T cell receptor beta chains below, sequenced in a study of blood T cell repertoires in COVID-19. Using immunoSEQ multiplex PCR, the repertoire was profiled, and TCRdb retains in-frame clones only, with some absent. Of roughly 230,000 clones in the sample, around 87% were seen once. Sequenced: peripheral blood. The origin of the receptors is a woman aged 60 to 75 with COVID-19, enrolled during active disease.

The chain couples TRBV9 to TRBJ1-3; TRBD1 aligns across 9 bases. There are 15 residues in the CDR3. Germline V lookup: CDR1 SGDLS, CDR2 YYNGEE. With V trimmed by 2 bases and J by 2 bases, 2 bases remained unmatched. The CDR3: CASSVDRGAGNTIYF. CDR3 in DNA: TGTGCCAGCAGCGTGGACAGGGGTGCTGGAAACACCATATATTTT.

The gene calls are TRBV18 and TRBJ2-1; weak D call: TRBD2 (6 bases). The CDR3 spans 16 residues. Trimming took 0 bases from V and 8 from J, leaving 17 bases between them. CDR1 KGHSH and CDR2 LQKENI come from the germline V gene. Written as DNA, the CDR3 is TGTGCCAGCTCACCACCCTCCCTGGGGGGATTGGATGAGCAGTTCTTC. This codes for CASSPPSLGGLDEQFF.

This chain connects TRBV18 to TRBJ1-2; 9 nucleotides agree with TRBD1. This CDR3 has 15 amino acids. The germline gives CDR1 KGHSH, CDR2 LQKENI. Trimming at V came to 3 bases and at J to 5 bases, leaving 7 bases not matched to a gene. The CDR3 DNA reads as TGTGCCAGCTCACCTAGGACAGGGGTATGGTATGGCTACACCTTC. It is translated as CASSPRTGVWYGYTF.

CDR3: CASSGGQGKYSNQPQHF. The CDR3 DNA reads TGTGCCAGTAGTGGGGGACAGGGGAAATATAGCAATCAGCCCCAGCATTTT. The chain has TRBV19 and TRBJ1-5, with 10 bases identical to TRBD1. Germline loops: CDR1 LNHDA, CDR2 SQIVND (reference sequence). CDR3 length: 17 amino acids. The ends lost 5 bases at V and 0 bases at J; junction bases unmatched: 7.

This chain uses TRBV5-1 with TRBJ1-2; no definite D call. Germline V gives CDR1 SGHRS, CDR2 YFSETQ. With 0 bases removed from V and 4 bases from J, the gap between germline ends came to 13 bases. The CDR3 is 15 residues long. The CDR3 reads CASSLVDINSYGYTF. CDR3 DNA: TGCGCCAGCAGCTTGGTAGACATTAACTCCTATGGCTACACCTTC. Full variable domain (outside the CDR3, taken from reference TRBV5-1 and TRBJ1-2): KAGVTQTPRYLIKTRGQQVTLSCSPISGHRSVSWYQQTPGQGLQFLFEYFSETQRNKGNFPGRFSGRQFSNSRSEMNVSTLELGDSALYLCASSLVDINSYGYTFGSGTRLTVV.

A single count supports this clone. V and J are TRBV4-1 and TRBJ2-3, with 7 bases aligning to TRBD2. CDR1 is MGHRA and CDR2 is YSYEKL in the germline V gene. This CDR3 contains 15 residues. Trimming at V came to 0 bases and at J to 2 bases, leaving 2 bases not matched to a gene. The CDR3 DNA follows: TGCGCCAGCAGCCAAGACGGGAGGAACACAGATACGCAGTATTTT. Its protein is CASSQDGRNTDTQYF.

The chain is built from TRBV5-4 and TRBJ1-2, with 9 bases lining up with TRBD1. With V trimmed by 1 base and J by 3 bases, 7 bases remained unmatched. CDR1 and CDR2 from the germline V gene are SGHNT and YYREEE (reference sequence). The CDR3 loop spans 16 amino acids. The CDR3 DNA reads as TGTGCCAGCAGCTTGTGGTCGGGACAGGGTGACTATGGCTACACCTTC. Translated: CASSLWSGQGDYGYTF.

The chain joins TRBV11-2 to TRBJ1-1; TRBD1 is a possible D gene (5 bases). Trimming removed 2 bases from V and 1 base from J, with 11 bases in between. The CDR3 covers 15 residues. Germline-derived CDR1 and CDR2 are SGHAT and FQNNGV. The CDR3 nucleotides are TGTGCCAGCAGCTTATGGGGAGGGGAGAACACTGAAGCTTTCTTT. As protein: CASSLWGGENTEAFF.

V usage is TRBV6-1 and J usage is TRBJ2-7; 9 nucleotides agree with TRBD2. The CDR3 totals 17 residues. V dropped 0 bases and J dropped 4; count of bases not matched to a gene: 10. Germline assignment: CDR1 MNHNS and CDR2 SASEGT. CDR3 nucleotides: TGTGCCAGCAGTGAAGCTGGGAGGCTAGCGGGGATTTACGAGCAGTACTTC. Its translation is CASSEAGRLAGIYEQYF.

The chain links TRBV4-1 to TRBJ2-3, with 9 bases that match TRBD2. With 2 bases clipped from V and 0 bases from J, the junction kept 15 bases outside the gene matches. The V gene's germline CDR1 is MGHRA and CDR2 YSYEKL. The CDR3 is 20 residues long. As DNA, the CDR3 is TGCGCCAGCAGCCAATCTTATGTTAGCGGGGGCCAAAGGAGCACAGATACGCAGTATTTT. The encoded protein is CASSQSYVSGGQRSTDTQYF.

V is TRBV6-1 and J is TRBJ2-5; possibly TRBD2 for D (6 bases). The germline CDR1 and CDR2 sequences are MNHNS and SASEGT. V was cut by 3 bases and J by 6 bases, with 14 bases left in between. The CDR3 extends over 14 amino acids. The CDR3 here is CASSEEGLRKTQYF. The CDR3 coding sequence is TGTGCCAGCAGTGAGGAGGGGCTACGGAAGACCCAGTACTTC.

The chain uses TRBV7-9 and TRBJ2-7, with 7 nucleotides matching TRBD2. CDR1 and CDR2 (germline): SEHNR, FQNEAQ (reference sequence). This CDR3 comprises 14 residues. The V segment lost 8 bases and the J segment 4 bases; nucleotides outside the gene matches: 11. The CDR3 DNA is TGTGCCAGCGCCACTCAAGAGCGGGGTTACGAGCAGTACTTC. Translating gives CASATQERGYEQYF.

In DNA, the CDR3 is TGCAGCGTTGCCCGGACAGGGGGGTTGCGAACTGAAGCTTTCTTT. This translates into CSVARTGGLRTEAFF. The genes are TRBV29-1 and TRBJ1-1; TRBD1 aligns across 10 bases. V was pared by 4 bases and J by 5 bases, with 10 bases of the junction left unmatched. The CDR3 is 15 amino acids. Germline CDR1 and CDR2: SQVTM and ANQGSEA.

This chain uses TRBV20-1 with TRBJ1-1; TRBD1 might be the D (5 bases). Germline values: CDR1 DFQATT, CDR2 SNEGSKA (reference sequence). V dropped 6 bases and J dropped 7 bases, with 12 bases sitting between them. The CDR3 runs 11 residues. Written as DNA, the CDR3 is TGCAGTGCCTCCCTGGGGCGTGAAGCTTTCTTT. Protein product: CSASLGREAFF.

This chain uses TRBV6-2 or TRBV6-3 with TRBJ1-1; D remains ambiguous. Germline V gene sequence: CDR1 MNHEY, CDR2 SVGEGT. The V end lost 3 bases, the J end lost 0 bases, and 5 bases lay between the germline ends. The CDR3 is 13 amino acids. CDR3 DNA: TGTGCCAGCAGTTATTCCATGAACACTGAAGCTTTCTTT. Protein sequence: CASSYSMNTEAFF.

This chain links TRBV7-2 with TRBJ2-7; no clear D. Germline V CDR1 and CDR2: SGHTA, FQGNSA. Trimming took 2 bases from V and 5 from J, leaving 13 bases between them. The CDR3 consists of 14 residues. The CDR3 region is CASSLRPGLDEQYF. CDR3 DNA: TGTGCCAGCAGCTTACGCCCAGGTCTCGACGAGCAGTACTTC.

This chain connects TRBV3-1 (or the pseudogene TRBV3-2) to TRBJ1-1; D remains ambiguous. Germline V gene data show CDR1 as LGHDT and CDR2 as YNNKEL (reference sequence). The CDR3 covers 15 residues. V was cut by 0 bases and J by 5 bases, with 13 bases left in between. CDR3 nucleotides: TGTGCCAGCAGCCAAGAACTTTTTATGGTTACTGAAGCTTTCTTT. It is translated as CASSQELFMVTEAFF.

V and J are TRBV6-5 and TRBJ1-3; 10 nucleotides line up with TRBD1. The germline gives CDR1 MNHEY, CDR2 SVGAGI. Trimming took 8 bases from V and 5 from J; bases not matched to a gene: 6. The CDR3 contains 14 residues. The CDR3 is CASLDRGKRNTIYF. CDR3 nucleotide sequence: TGTGCCAGCCTGGACAGGGGGAAAAGAAACACCATATATTTT.

The chain joins TRBV9 to TRBJ1-1; the D gene is possibly TRBD1 (6 bases). The CDR3 runs to 15 residues. Looked up from germline, CDR1 is SGDLS and CDR2 is YYNGEE. V dropped 3 bases and J dropped 6 bases, with 18 bases sitting between them. This CDR3 reads CASSARTNKGAEAFF. For the CDR3, the DNA is TGTGCCAGCAGCGCCCGGACGAATAAGGGGGCTGAAGCTTTCTTT. Full variable domain (outside the CDR3, taken from reference TRBV9 and TRBJ1-1): DSGVTQTPKHLITATGQRVTLRCSPRSGDLSVYWYQQSLDQGLQFLIQYYNGEERAKGNILERFSAQQFPDLHSELNLSSLELGDSALYFCASSARTNKGAEAFFGQGTRLTVV.

This sequence joins TRBV19 and TRBJ1-1; D gene ambiguous. This CDR3 comprises 14 residues. V was trimmed by 10 bases and J by 3 bases, leaving 18 bases between them. Germline assignment: CDR1 LNHDA and CDR2 SQIVND (reference sequence). CDR3 bases: TGTGCCACCAATTTCGGGGTCGGGGACACTGAAGCTTTCTTT. Translating gives CATNFGVGDTEAFF.

V and J are TRBV6-5 and TRBJ2-3, with D possibly matching TRBD2 (7 bases). The length of the CDR3 is 15 residues. Germline CDR1 reads MNHEY; CDR2 reads SVGAGI. V was pared by 1 base and J by 2 bases, with 10 bases between. CDR3 bases: TGTGCCAGCAGTTACTGGGGGGGCGCCACAGATACGCAGTATTTT. This encodes CASSYWGGATDTQYF.

This chain connects TRBV6-5 to TRBJ1-2, with 7 bases matching TRBD1. The length of the CDR3 is 14 residues. In germline, CDR1 is MNHEY, CDR2 SVGAGI. The V and J ends lost 2 bases and 2 bases, in that order; junction bases with no gene match: 2. CDR3 sequence: CASSYRDRNYGYTF. The CDR3 DNA is TGTGCCAGCAGTTACCGGGACAGAAACTATGGCTACACCTTC.

The rearrangement uses TRBV5-8 and TRBJ2-3, with TRBD2 identical over 11 bases. Germline loops: CDR1 SGHTS, CDR2 YDEGEE. The CDR3 is made up of 15 amino acids. Trimming took 2 bases from V and 2 from J; bases not matched to a gene: 1. In DNA form, the CDR3 reads TGTGCCAGCAGCTTTAGCGGGGGGGCCACAGATACGCAGTATTTT. The encoded protein is CASSFSGGATDTQYF.